The next 11 T cell receptor beta chains were all read from a single sample in a study of blood T cell repertoires in COVID-19. Sequenced by immunoSEQ multiplex PCR; TCRdb stores in-frame clones only, minus some. The sample carries 90,000 to 120,000 clones, around 90% recorded once. Material for sequencing was peripheral blood. The origin of the receptors is a man aged 35 to 55 with active or convalescent COVID-19.

V is TRBV7-3 and J is TRBJ1-5; D gene ambiguous. The CDR3 extends over 13 amino acids. CDR1 is SGHTA, CDR2 FQGTGA, per germline. V was pared by 0 bases and J by 10 bases, with 10 bases between. In nucleotides, the CDR3 is TGTGCCAGCAGCTTAACTCGGACTGACCCCCAGCATTTT. This sequence encodes CASSLTRTDPQHF. The full variable domain, rest sourced from reference TRBV7-3 and TRBJ1-5, is GAGVSQTPSNKVTEKGKYVELRCDPISGHTALYWYRQSLGQGPEFLIYFQGTGAADDSGLPNDRFFAVRPEGSVSTLKIQRTERGDSAVYLCASSLTRTDPQHFGDGTRLSIL.

V gene TRBV6-5 combines with J gene TRBJ1-3; D uncertain. CDR3 length equals 13 residues. The V gene's germline CDR1 is MNHEY and CDR2 SVGAGI. The V and J ends lost 2 bases and 4 bases respectively, with 6 bases between them. The DNA for the CDR3 is TGTGCCAGCAGTTACCCGGGGGGAAACACCATATATTTT. Residues: CASSYPGGNTIYF.

The V call is TRBV7-9, the J call TRBJ1-1; D perhaps matches TRBD1 (6 bases). V gave up 3 bases and J gave up 5 bases, with 10 bases separating them. This CDR3 has 13 residues. Germline-derived CDR1 and CDR2 are SEHNR and FQNEAQ (reference sequence). The CDR3 spells CASSLIQGTEAFF. CDR3 in DNA: TGTGCCAGCAGCTTGATACAGGGTACTGAAGCTTTCTTT.

This chain links TRBV30 with TRBJ1-6; D possibly corresponds to TRBD1 (5 bases). CDR1 is GTSNPN, CDR2 SVGIG, per germline (reference sequence). Between the trimmed V and J ends, which lost 4 bases and 4 bases, there was a span of 14 bases. The CDR3 length is 15 residues. In DNA, the CDR3 is TGTGCCTGGATGGGGGACGGGAGTTATAATTCACCCCTCCACTTT. This codes for CAWMGDGSYNSPLHF. The whole variable domain, remainder taken from reference TRBV30 and TRBJ1-6, is SQTIHQWPATLVQPVGSPLSLECTVEGTSNPNLYWYRQAAGRGLQLLFYSVGIGQISSEVPQNLSASRPQDRQFILSSKKLLLSDSGFYLCAWMGDGSYNSPLHFGNGTRLTVT.

The CDR3 spells CASSQSTVQETQYF. CDR3 nucleotides: TGTGCCAGCAGCCAGAGTACGGTCCAAGAGACCCAGTACTTC. V and J are TRBV3-1 (or the pseudogene TRBV3-2) and TRBJ2-5; no reliable D call. Trimming cost V 3 bases and J 1 base, with 9 bases left between them. Germline CDR1 and CDR2: LGHDT and YNNKEL (reference sequence). This CDR3 region has 14 residues.

V usage is TRBV7-2 and J usage is TRBJ2-3; 9 nucleotides agree with TRBD2. Germline V gives CDR1 SGHTA, CDR2 FQGNSA. The CDR3 loop spans 16 amino acids. J lost 2 bases, V lost 2 bases, and 5 bases had no gene match. The CDR3 region is CASSLRASGITDTQYF. The CDR3 DNA reads TGTGCCAGCAGCTTAAGGGCTAGCGGGATCACAGATACGCAGTATTTT. Drawing the rest from reference TRBV7-2 and TRBJ2-3, the complete variable domain is GAGVSQSPSNKVTEKGKDVELRCDPISGHTALYWYRQSLGQGLEFLIYFQGNSAPDKSGLPSDRFSAERTGGSVSTLTIQRTQQEDSAVYLCASSLRASGITDTQYFGPGTRLTVL.

The V gene is TRBV7-9, the J gene TRBJ2-3; 8 bases match TRBD2. Trimming took 8 bases from V and 2 from J; bases not matched to a gene: 3. Germline V gives CDR1 SEHNR, CDR2 FQNEAQ (reference sequence). The CDR3 is made up of 13 amino acids. The CDR3 here is CASRAGATDTQYF. The CDR3, as DNA: TGTGCCAGCCGAGCGGGGGCCACAGATACGCAGTATTTT.

This chain joins TRBV18 and TRBJ2-7; 11 positions match TRBD2. Germline assignment: CDR1 KGHSH and CDR2 LQKENI. The CDR3 spans 14 residues. With V trimmed by 1 base and J by 6 bases, 2 bases remained unmatched. The DNA of the CDR3 is TGTGCCAGCTCACCACGGCTAGCGGGAGGCGAGCAGTACTTC. As protein: CASSPRLAGGEQYF.

The gene calls are TRBV20-1 and TRBJ2-1, with TRBD2 matching over 7 bases. The CDR3 runs to 16 residues. Germline lookup yields CDR1 DFQATT and CDR2 SNEGSKA (reference sequence). The ends lost 3 bases at V and 2 bases at J; junction bases unmatched: 10. CDR3 nucleotide sequence: TGCAGTGCTAGTGATACCGGGAGGTACACCTACAATGAGCAGTTCTTC. It specifies CSASDTGRYTYNEQFF.

This rearrangement joins TRBV2 to TRBJ2-3, with D perhaps matching TRBD2 (5 bases). V lost 0 bases to trimming and J lost 4 bases, with 8 bases between them. Germline CDR1 reads SNHLY; CDR2 reads FYNNEI. CDR3 size: 14 residues. CDR3 region: CASSEAGRADTQYF. The CDR3 DNA is TGTGCCAGCAGTGAAGCTGGGAGAGCAGATACGCAGTATTTT.

The rearrangement links TRBV28 to TRBJ2-5; possibly TRBD2 for D (5 bases). This CDR3 spans 15 amino acids. V shed 2 bases and J shed 5 bases, with 15 bases lying between them. Germline CDR1 MDHEN, CDR2 SYDVKM. For the CDR3, the DNA is TGTGCCAGCAGTTTACCCGAGGGAGTCGCGGAGACCCAGTACTTC. Protein sequence: CASSLPEGVAETQYF.